Below, 32 T cell receptor beta chains from the same sample are listed, as sequenced in a study of shared clonotypes between healthy human individuals. TCRdb's table, derived via immunoSEQ multiplex PCR, lists solely in-frame clones and lacks some. Of about 2.4 million clones in the sample, roughly 93% were seen once. Material: naive CD4+ T cells from PBMCs. Subset denoted: CD45RA+ positively selected. Receptors originate from a young man in good health. Some clones in this sample may be carry-over from other donors' samples.

Concerning this clone: Other DNA variants within this sample encode the same CDR3. In nucleotides, the CDR3 is TGCGCCAGCAGCGCCGACAGGGGGCCCGGAAACACCATATATTTT. This translates into CASSADRGPGNTIYF. The V and J genes are TRBV5-1 and TRBJ1-3; TRBD1 matches 10 bases. The CDR3 runs to 15 residues. V shed 4 bases and J 4 bases; nucleotides not matched to a gene: 5. Germline V lookup: CDR1 SGHRS, CDR2 YFSETQ. Together with reference TRBV5-1 and TRBJ1-3, the CDR3 gives the full variable domain: KAGVTQTPRYLIKTRGQQVTLSCSPISGHRSVSWYQQTPGQGLQFLFEYFSETQRNKGNFPGRFSGRQFSNSRSEMNVSTLELGDSALYLCASSADRGPGNTIYFGEGSWLTVV.

This clone was observed once. This same CDR3 is encoded by further DNA sequences in the sample. J is TRBJ1-6 and V is TRBV18; D unresolved. CDR1 is KGHSH and CDR2 is LQKENI in the germline V gene. Trimming removed 3 bases from V and 5 bases from J, with 2 bases in between. The CDR3 length is 12 residues. CDR3 loop: CASSPDNSPLHF. The DNA of the CDR3 is TGTGCCAGCTCACCTGATAATTCACCCCTCCACTTT.

This chain uses TRBV7-2 with TRBJ2-2; no definite D call. Deletions cut 5 bases from V and 11 bases from J, with 12 bases between. CDR1 is SGHTA and CDR2 is FQGNSA in the germline V gene. CDR3 length equals 12 residues. This CDR3 is CASSLLNLELFF. CDR3 sequence (DNA): TGTGCCAGCAGCCTCCTTAACCTCGAGCTGTTTTTT. The complete variable domain, with remaining parts taken from reference TRBV7-2 and TRBJ2-2, reads GAGVSQSPSNKVTEKGKDVELRCDPISGHTALYWYRQSLGQGLEFLIYFQGNSAPDKSGLPSDRFSAERTGGSVSTLTIQRTQQEDSAVYLCASSLLNLELFFGEGSRLTVL.

The chain employs TRBV5-5 and TRBJ1-5; D is unresolved. Deletions cut 2 bases from V and 4 bases from J, with 7 bases between. Looked up from germline, CDR1 is SGHKS and CDR2 is YYEKEE (reference sequence). The CDR3 consists of 13 residues. The CDR3 DNA reads TGTGCCAGCAGCTTCGTAGGTAATCAGCCCCAGCATTTT. Its translation: CASSFVGNQPQHF.

The gene calls are TRBV4-2 and TRBJ1-2, with D tentatively TRBD1 (5 bases). Trimming left V 1 base short and J 0 bases short, with 9 bases between. Germline V CDR1 and CDR2: LGHNA, YNFKEQ. This CDR3 comprises 15 residues. The CDR3 sequence is CASSQAGAANYGYTF. In DNA, the CDR3 is TGTGCCAGCAGCCAAGCTGGGGCAGCTAACTATGGCTACACCTTC.

With respect to this clone: Relative to the germline gene, one junction end is altered; a read error may explain this. CDR3 sequence: CASSKAGGYSYNEQFF. The DNA of the CDR3 is TGTGCCAGCAGTAAAGCGGGGGGTTACTCCTACAATGAGCAGTTCTTC. The J gene is TRBJ2-1, the V gene TRBV6-1; 9 positions agree with TRBD2. Germline CDR1 is MNHNS and CDR2 is SASEGT. CDR3 length equals 16 residues.

In its sample, this clone was seen a few times. The chain employs TRBV28 and TRBJ1-5; the D is unclear. V was pared by 8 bases and J by 9 bases, with 17 bases between. Germline V gene lookup returns CDR1 MDHEN and CDR2 SYDVKM. The CDR3 extends over 13 amino acids. The CDR3 DNA reads TGTGCCAGCTCGACCCCCATCTATTCGCCCCAGCATTTT. Encoded protein: CASSTPIYSPQHF.

The chain joins TRBV5-1 to TRBJ2-7, with D possibly matching TRBD1 (6 bases). V lost 0 bases to trimming and J lost 2 bases, with 9 bases between them. The CDR3 is 14 residues long. Germline CDR1 SGHRS, CDR2 YFSETQ. The CDR3 nucleotides read TGCGCCAGCAGCTTGGCGGACAGAACCTACGAGCAGTACTTC. The encoded protein is CASSLADRTYEQYF.

This sequence joins TRBV19 and TRBJ2-3; D unclear. V shed 7 bases and J shed 5 bases, with 7 bases lying between them. The germline CDR1 and CDR2 sequences are LNHDA and SQIVND (reference sequence). The CDR3 totals 11 residues. CDR3 in DNA: TGTGCCAGTACCTCAAGAGATACGCAGTATTTT. Encoded protein: CASTSRDTQYF.

On this clone itself: The sample holds other DNA sequences that translate to the same CDR3. The chain recombines TRBV7-9 with TRBJ1-5; TRBD1 agrees at 7 bases. From germline, CDR1 is SEHNR and CDR2 FQNEAQ (reference sequence). This CDR3 region has 15 residues. V lost 4 bases to trimming and J lost 2 bases; unmatched junction nucleotides: 5. The CDR3 region is CASSSQGVGNQPQHF. The CDR3 region has the DNA TGTGCCAGCAGCTCCCAGGGGGTTGGCAATCAGCCCCAGCATTTT.

J is TRBJ2-1 and V is TRBV5-1; D gene uncertain. Germline loops: CDR1 SGHRS, CDR2 YFSETQ. V lost 5 bases and J 6 bases, leaving 15 bases between the germline ends. The CDR3 covers 14 residues. The CDR3 reads CASRTLERSNEQFF. The CDR3 DNA is TGCGCCAGCAGAACCCTCGAACGGTCCAATGAGCAGTTCTTC.

On this clone itself: This specimen includes other DNA sequences encoding the same CDR3. The rearrangement uses TRBV11-2 and TRBJ1-1; D gene uncertain. Trimming cost V 2 bases and J 0 bases, with 4 bases left between them. The CDR3 runs 13 residues. The germline V gene has CDR1 SGHAT and CDR2 FQNNGV. CDR3 DNA sequence: TGTGCCAGCAGCTTATCTCTGAACACTGAAGCTTTCTTT. Encoded protein: CASSLSLNTEAFF.

The CDR3 protein is CASSSHRDSGELFF. The CDR3 bases are TGCGCCAGCAGCTCTCACAGGGACTCCGGGGAGCTGTTTTTT. V and J are TRBV5-1 and TRBJ2-2; either TRBD1 or TRBD2 may supply D (6 bases each). Germline V gene data show CDR1 as SGHRS and CDR2 as YFSETQ. Trimming removed 3 bases from V and 6 bases from J, with 12 bases in between. CDR3 length equals 14 residues. Full variable domain (missing parts from reference TRBV5-1 and TRBJ2-2): KAGVTQTPRYLIKTRGQQVTLSCSPISGHRSVSWYQQTPGQGLQFLFEYFSETQRNKGNFPGRFSGRQFSNSRSEMNVSTLELGDSALYLCASSSHRDSGELFFGEGSRLTVL.

The chain carries TRBV9 and TRBJ2-5, with 7 bases fitting TRBD1. This CDR3 is built from 14 residues. In germline, CDR1 is SGDLS, CDR2 YYNGEE. V dropped 4 bases and J dropped 5; count of bases not matched to a gene: 8. The CDR3 nucleotides are TGTGCCAGCAGCCCGACAGGGAACGGGGAGACCCAGTACTTC. Translated: CASSPTGNGETQYF.

The V and J genes are TRBV18 and TRBJ1-2; the D gene is possibly TRBD1 (6 bases). The CDR3 consists of 13 residues. The germline V and J ends were trimmed by 8 bases and 2 bases, with 12 bases remaining between them. Germline lookup yields CDR1 KGHSH and CDR2 LQKENI. CDR3 amino acids: CASTMDRNYGYTF. The CDR3 bases are TGTGCCAGCACTATGGACAGAAACTATGGCTACACCTTC.

This rearrangement joins TRBV7-9 to TRBJ1-4; D not resolved. V lost 7 bases and J lost 8, with 17 bases in between. CDR3 length: 14 residues. Germline loops: CDR1 SEHNR, CDR2 FQNEAQ (reference sequence). CDR3 amino acids: CASTPSPRGEKLFF. CDR3 in DNA: TGTGCCAGCACCCCCTCTCCCCGAGGCGAAAAACTGTTTTTT.

The chain joins TRBV5-1 to TRBJ2-1; a weak D match, TRBD1 (7 bases). V lost 4 bases, J lost 7 bases, and 21 bases lay in between. This CDR3 comprises 16 residues. Germline CDR1 SGHRS, CDR2 YFSETQ. The CDR3 DNA reads as TGCGCCAGCAGCACACAGACAGGGAGGCCGGGGAATGAGCAGTTCTTC. It yields the protein CASSTQTGRPGNEQFF.

The chain has TRBV28 and TRBJ2-7; D not resolved. Germline lookup yields CDR1 MDHEN and CDR2 SYDVKM. Trimming cost V 3 bases and J 0 bases, with 15 bases left between them. The CDR3 covers 16 residues. Here the CDR3 DNA reads TGTGCCAGCAGTTTTAAGGTCGACGTCAGCTCCTACGAGCAGTACTTC. This sequence encodes CASSFKVDVSSYEQYF.

In its sample, this clone was seen once. The chain is built from TRBV18 and TRBJ2-2; D uncertain. V was trimmed by 1 base and J by 1 base, leaving 10 bases between them. Germline CDR1 and CDR2: KGHSH and LQKENI. This CDR3 contains 16 residues. CDR3 sequence (DNA): TGTGCCAGCTCACCACGGCAGCGACAGAACACCGGGGAGCTGTTTTTT. It encodes CASSPRQRQNTGELFF.

The chain recombines TRBV29-1 with TRBJ1-1; D is unresolved. The CDR3 has 13 residues. Germline assignment: CDR1 SQVTM and CDR2 ANQGSEA. Deletions cut 4 bases from V and 0 bases from J, with 9 bases between. CDR3 bases: TGCAGCGTTGTCACAGCTATGAACACTGAAGCTTTCTTT. This encodes CSVVTAMNTEAFF.

The chain employs TRBV27 and TRBJ2-2; 11 nucleotides agree with TRBD2. This CDR3 region has 15 residues. The V gene's germline CDR1 is MNHEY and CDR2 SMNVEV (reference sequence). V lost 5 bases, J lost 6 bases, and 5 bases stayed unmatched. This CDR3 reads CASSPLAGGAGELFF. CDR3 coding DNA: TGTGCCAGCAGTCCCTTAGCGGGAGGGGCCGGGGAGCTGTTTTTT.

CDR3 coding DNA: TGCGCCAGCAGCTTCATGGCAGCTACGAACACCGGGGAGCTGTTTTTT. Amino acid sequence: CASSFMAATNTGELFF. The chain carries TRBV5-1 and TRBJ2-2; D is undetermined. CDR1 is SGHRS, CDR2 YFSETQ, per germline. The CDR3 loop spans 16 amino acids. Trimming shortened V by 2 bases and J by 0 bases, and 11 bases separated the two germline ends.

This chain uses TRBV30 with TRBJ2-5; D not resolved. The CDR3 is 12 residues long. CDR1 GTSNPN and CDR2 SVGIG come from the germline V gene (reference sequence). With 3 bases removed from V and 1 base from J, the gap between germline ends came to 6 bases. CDR3 sequence (DNA): TGTGCCTGGAGCAGGACCCAAGAGACCCAGTACTTC. Translated: CAWSRTQETQYF. The full variable domain, rest sourced from reference TRBV30 and TRBJ2-5, is SQTIHQWPATLVQPVGSPLSLECTVEGTSNPNLYWYRQAAGRGLQLLFYSVGIGQISSEVPQNLSASRPQDRQFILSSKKLLLSDSGFYLCAWSRTQETQYFGPGTRLLVL.

The gene calls are TRBV20-1 and TRBJ2-5; no clear D gene. This CDR3 is 10 amino acids long. The ends were cut back, 5 bases at V and 7 bases at J, with 8 bases in the middle. Germline CDR1 and CDR2: DFQATT and SNEGSKA (reference sequence). The CDR3 DNA sequence: TGCAGTGCTGCAGAAGCGACCCAGTACTTC. Its protein is CSAAEATQYF.

CDR3 region: CASSQGGGYGYTF. CDR3 nucleotide sequence: TGCGCCAGCAGCCAAGGAGGGGGGTATGGCTACACCTTC. This chain joins TRBV4-3 and TRBJ1-2; the D gene is possibly TRBD1 (6 bases). Trimming stripped 1 base from V and 5 bases from J, with 8 bases between. This CDR3 spans 13 amino acids. Germline V gives CDR1 LGHNA, CDR2 YSLEER.

This chain connects TRBV11-2 to TRBJ2-7; no clear D. Trimming cost V 1 base and J 5 bases, with 3 bases left between them. The CDR3 is made up of 11 amino acids. The germline V gene has CDR1 SGHAT and CDR2 FQNNGV. CDR3 sequence (DNA): TGTGCCAGCAGCTTAGCGGACGAGCAGTACTTC. Protein product: CASSLADEQYF.

The chain carries TRBV21-1 and TRBJ2-7; the table calls TRBD1, which could not be checked here. TRBV21-1 is tagged as a pseudogene. This CDR3 region has 15 residues. CDR3 in amino acids: CASSVTGTPAYEQYF. The CDR3 DNA sequence: TGTGCCAGCAGCGTTACCGGGACACCCGCTTACGAGCAGTACTTC.

The gene calls are TRBV7-2 and TRBJ2-1; D may be TRBD2 (6 bases). Germline V lookup: CDR1 SGHTA, CDR2 FQGNSA. This CDR3 is built from 13 residues. V lost 3 bases to trimming and J lost 5 bases, with 8 bases between them. The CDR3 loop is CASSFSGDNEQFF. The CDR3 DNA reads as TGTGCCAGCAGCTTCTCGGGGGACAATGAGCAGTTCTTC.

About this clone itself: This same CDR3 is encoded by further DNA sequences in the sample. This chain joins TRBV9 and TRBJ2-3; 11 bases align to TRBD2. In germline, CDR1 is SGDLS, CDR2 YYNGEE. This CDR3 comprises 16 residues. V trimming: 3 bases; J trimming: 1 base; junction bases outside the gene matches: 4. The CDR3: CASSGLAGGGTDTQYF. As DNA, the CDR3 is TGTGCCAGCAGCGGCCTAGCGGGAGGTGGCACAGATACGCAGTATTTT.

The chain links TRBV5-6 to TRBJ1-1; no definite D call. CDR3 length equals 12 residues. The germline V and J ends were trimmed by 4 bases and 7 bases, with 11 bases remaining between them. Per germline, CDR1 SGHDT and CDR2 YYEEEE. The CDR3 nucleotides are TGTGCCAGCAGCCGCGACACGGGTGAAGCTTTCTTT. This gives the protein CASSRDTGEAFF.

The V call is TRBV28, the J call TRBJ2-6, with a possible D match to TRBD1 (6 bases). CDR1 and CDR2 from the germline V gene are MDHEN and SYDVKM. CDR3 length: 18 residues. V was clipped by 1 base and J by 4 bases, with 17 bases between them. The CDR3 region has the DNA TGTGCCAGCAGTTTATCAACTCACTCCGGGACAGGGGCCAACGTCCTGACTTTC. This gives the protein CASSLSTHSGTGANVLTF.

This sequence joins TRBV11-1 and TRBJ2-7; 8 nucleotides align to TRBD1. The CDR3 extends over 18 amino acids. Unmatched junction bases numbered 20, after V lost 4 bases and J lost 6 bases. Germline CDR1 is SGHAT and CDR2 is FQDESV (reference sequence). CDR3: CASSWGAGTGLIRREQYF. The CDR3, as DNA: TGTGCCAGCAGCTGGGGGGCCGGGACAGGCTTGATTCGTCGCGAGCAGTACTTC.